The T cell receptor (beta chain) described here comes from a study of cytomegalovirus exposure and HLA in healthy donors. J lost 3 bases, V lost 4 bases, and 10 bases had no gene match. The CDR3 totals 15 residues. Germline CDR1 and CDR2: SGHDT and YYEEEE. Use of 60 Vbeta and 13 Jbeta primers characterized the PCR. Only in-frame clones appear in the TCRdb table, and some are missing; sequencing was by immunoSEQ multiplex PCR. The data contain some 150,000 clones, around 84% of them singletons. The V and J genes are TRBV5-6 and TRBJ2-7; 7 bases are a match to TRBD1. The source material was PBMCs. The TCR originated in a man between 40 and 49 years old in good health and CMV-seropositive. CDR3 region: CASSVYPGDSYEQYF. CDR3 nucleotide sequence: TGTGCCAGCAGCGTGTATCCCGGGGACAGCTACGAGCAGTACTTC.